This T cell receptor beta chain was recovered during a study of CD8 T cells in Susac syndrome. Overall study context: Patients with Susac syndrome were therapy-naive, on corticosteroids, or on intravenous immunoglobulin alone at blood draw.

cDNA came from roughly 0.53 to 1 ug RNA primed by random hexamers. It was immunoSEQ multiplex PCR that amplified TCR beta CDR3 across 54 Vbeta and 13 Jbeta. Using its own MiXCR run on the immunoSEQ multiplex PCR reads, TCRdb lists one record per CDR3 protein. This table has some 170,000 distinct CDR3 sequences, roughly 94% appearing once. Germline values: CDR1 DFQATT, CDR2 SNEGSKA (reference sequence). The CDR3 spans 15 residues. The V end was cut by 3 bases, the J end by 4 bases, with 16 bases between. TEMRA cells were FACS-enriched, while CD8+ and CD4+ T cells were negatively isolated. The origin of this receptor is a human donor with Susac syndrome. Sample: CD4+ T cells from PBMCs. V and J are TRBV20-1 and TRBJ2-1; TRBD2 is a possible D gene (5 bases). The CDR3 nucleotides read TGCAGTGCTAGTTATAAGGCGGGCATATACAATGAGCAGTTCTTC. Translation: CSASYKAGIYNEQFF.